The clone carrying this T cell receptor beta chain has a count of ten or more. What it recognizes is unknown. This sample is part of a study of T-cell reconstitution after alpha-beta-depleted transplantation in children. Findings and caveats of the study: At one year after transplant, newly produced T cells mostly accounted for T-cell counts and diversity. In patients about two months after transplant, alpha-beta T cells reportedly arose from several hundred expanded graft clones. The study traced high day-60 TCRbeta diversity in some patients to surviving recipient T cells and thymic progenitors.

Using unique molecular identifiers, the investigators prepared the TCRbeta library. In TCRdb, the PCR reads were re-called with MiXCR into one record per CDR3 protein. The sample records 220,000 or so distinct CDR3 sequences, 6.5% to 10% being singletons. The CDR3 contains 13 residues. From germline, CDR1 is SGHRS and CDR2 YFSETQ. Trimming shortened V by 4 bases and J by 9 bases, and 14 bases separated the two germline ends. The chain joins TRBV5-1 to TRBJ2-1; the D gene is possibly TRBD2 (5 bases). The TCR originated in a male patient younger than 18 who had a stem cell transplant for acute lymphoblastic leukemia, so the T cells may come from the graft donor. This sample comprised PBMCs, mostly from graft donor cells, obtained 180 days after TCRalphabeta/CD19-depleted stem cell transplant. The CDR3 DNA reads TGCGCCAGCAGCCCCGACCGCGCGGGTGAGCAGTTCTTC. Residues: CASSPDRAGEQFF.